The sequence of this T cell receptor (beta chain) was determined in a study of technical replicates of blood from four donors. The data were produced by immunoSEQ multiplex PCR, yet TCRdb's version contains in-frame clones alone and is incomplete. The sample lists over 70,000 clones, around 93% occurring once. The TCR sequence derives from a human donor in good health. The sequenced sample was T cells isolated from PBMCs.

CDR3 region: CASSESGTGLRDTQYF. The CDR3 coding sequence is TGTGCCAGCAGTGAATCCGGGACAGGGCTGCGGGATACGCAGTATTTT. V and J are TRBV25-1 and TRBJ2-3, with 9 bases lining up with TRBD1. Germline CDR1 reads MGHDK; CDR2 reads SYGVNS. V lost 1 base, J lost 6 bases, and 8 bases stayed unmatched. The CDR3 contains 16 residues.